A single sample is the source of the 14 T cell receptor beta chains below, sequenced in a study of spatial heterogeneity in lung cancer. Study-wide findings and caveats: Tumoral mutation counts were tracked by counts of expanded intratumoral alpha and beta TCRs.

TCRdb redid the calling of the 5' RACE reads with MiXCR, one entry per CDR3 protein. Counted here are some 12,000 distinct CDR3 sequences, 9.5% to 13% occurring once; the ten biggest clones make up over 9.5%. Regarding time point: sample taken at primary tumor resection. The antigens these receptors bind are not known. Source: lung tumor tissue, taken at surgery. The receptor source for this set is a female donor with early-stage non-small cell lung cancer.

V and J are TRBV7-2 and TRBJ2-7, with D possibly TRBD2 on 7 matching bases. From germline, CDR1 is SGHTA and CDR2 FQGNSA. Deletions cut 4 bases from V and 0 bases from J, with 16 bases between. The CDR3 loop spans 16 amino acids. The CDR3 bases are TGTGCCAGCAGCTCGGGGGGCGGGAGTTACTCCTACGAGCAGTACTTC. Protein sequence: CASSSGGGSYSYEQYF. Full variable domain (missing parts from reference TRBV7-2 and TRBJ2-7): GAGVSQSPSNKVTEKGKDVELRCDPISGHTALYWYRQSLGQGLEFLIYFQGNSAPDKSGLPSDRFSAERTGGSVSTLTIQRTQQEDSAVYLCASSSGGGSYSYEQYFGPGTRLTVT.

Note on this clonotype: This may arise from a read error, as a much more abundant clone is one base away. The V and J genes are TRBV20-1 and TRBJ1-1; D is undetermined. This CDR3 has 15 residues. Trimming removed 8 bases at V and 4 bases at J, with 23 bases between. Looked up from germline, CDR1 is DFQATT and CDR2 is SNEGSKA (reference sequence). CDR3 protein: CSTIPARQPITEAFF. The CDR3 DNA sequence: TGCAGTACTATCCCCGCGAGGCAGCCTATCACTGAAGCTTTCTTT.

Points on this clonotype: This sequence may be a read error, since a much larger clone differs from it by one base. The V gene is TRBV6-2 or TRBV6-3, the J gene TRBJ1-1; tentatively, D is TRBD1 (6 bases). The CDR3 is 13 residues long. Trimming took off 11 bases at V and 5 bases at J, with 18 bases between the two ends. CDR1 MNHEY and CDR2 SVGEGT come from the germline V gene. CDR3 loop: CAGRGGRETEAFF. The CDR3 DNA reads as TGTGCCGGCCGCGGGGGCCGGGAGACTGAAGCTTTCTTT.

The rearrangement joins TRBV30 to TRBJ2-1; D may be TRBD1 or TRBD2 (5 bases each). Looked up from germline, CDR1 is GTSNPN and CDR2 is SVGIG (reference sequence). V was clipped by 6 bases and J by 8 bases, with 17 bases between them. CDR3 size: 13 residues. Here the CDR3 reads CACHKGPGYEQFF. CDR3 nucleotide sequence: TGTGCCTGCCACAAGGGGCCGGGATATGAGCAGTTCTTC.

There are many counts of this clonotype. The V call is TRBV11-2, the J call TRBJ2-3; the D gene could be TRBD1 or TRBD2 (5 bases each). Deletions cut 4 bases from V and 2 bases from J, with 13 bases between. The germline CDR1 and CDR2 sequences are SGHAT and FQNNGV. CDR3 length: 15 amino acids. The CDR3 region has the DNA TGTGCCAGCAGCTCACCGAGGGACCTCACAGATACGCAGTATTTT. It translates to CASSSPRDLTDTQYF.

The V call is TRBV20-1, the J call TRBJ1-3, with D hard to call. Trimming pared 5 bases from V and 2 bases from J, leaving 4 bases between. The CDR3 is made up of 11 amino acids. Germline V CDR1 and CDR2: DFQATT, SNEGSKA (reference sequence). The CDR3 DNA is TGCAGTGCTGGCGCTGGAAACACCATATATTTT. Protein product: CSAGAGNTIYF.

This clonotype was seen only a few times. The chain combines TRBV7-2 with TRBJ1-6, with a weak D call TRBD1 (5 bases). Trimming removed 4 bases at V and 8 bases at J, with 9 bases between. The CDR3 is 13 residues long. Looked up from germline, CDR1 is SGHTA and CDR2 is FQGNSA. CDR3 region: CASSSGNYSPLHF. The DNA of the CDR3 is TGTGCCAGCAGCTCAGGGAACTATTCACCCCTCCACTTT.

This clonotype qualifies as medium-sized. The chain joins TRBV11-2 to TRBJ1-1; D remains ambiguous. This CDR3 has 14 residues. Per germline, CDR1 SGHAT and CDR2 FQNNGV. Trimming cost V 4 bases and J 1 base, with 10 bases left between them. The CDR3 loop reads CASSSLYGNTEAFF. The CDR3 DNA is TGTGCCAGCAGCTCCCTGTACGGGAACACTGAAGCTTTCTTT.

The V gene is TRBV5-1, the J gene TRBJ2-5, with a possible D match to TRBD1 (6 bases). The germline V and J ends were trimmed by 6 bases and 5 bases, with 17 bases remaining between them. CDR3 length: 14 amino acids. CDR1 and CDR2 from the germline V gene are SGHRS and YFSETQ. The CDR3 reads CASKRDIGPETQYF. CDR3 DNA: TGCGCCAGCAAACGGGACATTGGGCCGGAGACCCAGTACTTC.

The chain is built from TRBV29-1 and TRBJ2-3; D possibly uses TRBD1 or TRBD2 (5 bases each). CDR3 size: 14 residues. The ends were cut back, 7 bases at V and 2 bases at J, with 16 bases in the middle. CDR1 and CDR2 (germline): SQVTM, ANQGSEA. In DNA, the CDR3 is TGCAGCGCCGATAAACGGGACCTCACAGATACGCAGTATTTT. It encodes CSADKRDLTDTQYF.

This clonotype was recorded a few times. This rearrangement joins TRBV10-3 to TRBJ1-1; possibly TRBD1 for D (5 bases). This CDR3 comprises 13 residues. The germline V gene encodes CDR1 ENHRY and CDR2 SYGVKD. V lost 6 bases and J lost 1, with 9 bases in between. CDR3 loop: CAISEGRNTEAFF. The CDR3 DNA is TGTGCCATCAGCGAGGGGCGGAACACTGAAGCTTTCTTT.

This clonotype was counted at least ten times. The rearrangement links TRBV6-5 to TRBJ2-6, with D uncertain. The V gene lost 6 bases and the J gene lost 4 bases, with 10 bases spanning the gap. Per germline, CDR1 MNHEY and CDR2 SVGAGI. This CDR3 region has 14 residues. CDR3 loop: CASRPSAGANVLTF. CDR3 nucleotides: TGTGCCAGCAGACCATCGGCAGGGGCCAACGTCCTGACTTTC.

This clonotype is categorized as medium-sized. The chain couples TRBV21-1 to TRBJ2-1; the table names TRBD1, a call not compared with the DNA. TRBV21-1 is classified as a pseudogene. This CDR3 spans 15 amino acids. The CDR3 nucleotides are TGTGCCAGCAGCAAACCCGGACAGAGCAACAATGAGCAGTTCTTC. Its translation: CASSKPGQSNNEQFF.

The V call is TRBV6-1, the J call TRBJ1-5; D is perhaps TRBD1 (5 bases). The V end was cut by 0 bases, the J end by 8 bases, with 17 bases between. This CDR3 has 16 amino acids. CDR1 MNHNS and CDR2 SASEGT come from the germline V gene. The DNA for the CDR3 is TGTGCCAGCAGTGAAGCATTGGGGGGGTCACAGAAGCCCCAGCATTTT. Its translation is CASSEALGGSQKPQHF.